What follows describes a single TCR beta chain. The age range of participants was roughly 18 to 90 years, with residence in about two dozen US areas. The sample originates from a study of blood T cell repertoires in COVID-19. Study-level background: PBMCs, B-cell-depleted T cells, or T cells were the source of the cDNA or gDNA that made up the material.

Original processing methods: Reference gene primer amplification yielded estimated nucleated cell counts. Generated by immunoSEQ multiplex PCR, the TCRdb table keeps only in-frame clones and is missing some. That table supplies the V and J calls and clone size; D and trimming were determined from the DNA. The table has approximately 330,000 clones, 80% to 90% seen once. The CDR3 is 16 residues long. V was clipped by 6 bases and J by 5 bases; unmatched bases: 12. The germline V gene encodes CDR1 LGHDT and CDR2 YNNKEL (reference sequence). The TCR originated in a woman aged 40 to 49 with acute COVID-19. Input material: PBMCs or T cells enriched from blood (not recorded which). The J gene is TRBJ2-7, the V gene TRBV3-1 (or the pseudogene TRBV3-2); the match to TRBD2 covers 11 bases. The CDR3 region is CASRPKLAGDSHEQYF. CDR3 in DNA: TGTGCCAGCAGACCTAAACTAGCGGGAGATTCCCACGAGCAGTACTTC.